Included here is one TCR beta chain sequence, with context. The record originates from a study of blood T cell repertoires in COVID-19. This CDR3 is built from 15 residues. Germline assignment: CDR1 SGHRS and CDR2 YFSETQ. With 5 bases clipped from V and 0 bases from J, the junction kept 5 bases outside the gene matches. As processed by the authors: Reference gene primer amplification gave estimated nucleated cell counts. The protocol was immunoSEQ multiplex PCR, while the TCRdb copy is restricted to in-frame clones and leaves out a portion. The V and J calls and the clone size are those of that table, but D and trimming were determined from the DNA. The sample gives about 290,000 clones, 85% of which show up once; 4.1% is in the top ten.

Sequenced material: peripheral blood. This receptor was identified in a woman between 50 and 59 years old with active or convalescent COVID-19. The chain has TRBV5-1 and TRBJ2-1; the match to TRBD1 covers 7 bases. CDR3 sequence reads: CASSYTGVSYNEQFF. For the CDR3, the DNA is TGCGCCAGCAGTTATACAGGGGTCTCCTACAATGAGCAGTTCTTC.